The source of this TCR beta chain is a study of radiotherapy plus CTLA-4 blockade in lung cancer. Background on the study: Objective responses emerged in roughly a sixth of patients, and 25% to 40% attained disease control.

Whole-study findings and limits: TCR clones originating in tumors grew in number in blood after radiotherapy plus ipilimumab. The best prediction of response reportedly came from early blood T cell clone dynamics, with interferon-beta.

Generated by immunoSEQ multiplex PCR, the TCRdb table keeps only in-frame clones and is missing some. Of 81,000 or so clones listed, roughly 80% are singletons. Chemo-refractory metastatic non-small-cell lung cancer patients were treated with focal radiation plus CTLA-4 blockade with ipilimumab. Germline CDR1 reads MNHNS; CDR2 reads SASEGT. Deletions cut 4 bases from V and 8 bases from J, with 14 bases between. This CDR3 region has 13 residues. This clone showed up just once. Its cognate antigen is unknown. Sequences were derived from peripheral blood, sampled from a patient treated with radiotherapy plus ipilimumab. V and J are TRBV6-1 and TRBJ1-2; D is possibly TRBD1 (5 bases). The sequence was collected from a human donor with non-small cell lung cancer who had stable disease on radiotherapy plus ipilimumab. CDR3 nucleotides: TGTGCCAGCAGTGGAAGTACTACAGGAGGCTACACCTTC. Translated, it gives CASSGSTTGGYTF.